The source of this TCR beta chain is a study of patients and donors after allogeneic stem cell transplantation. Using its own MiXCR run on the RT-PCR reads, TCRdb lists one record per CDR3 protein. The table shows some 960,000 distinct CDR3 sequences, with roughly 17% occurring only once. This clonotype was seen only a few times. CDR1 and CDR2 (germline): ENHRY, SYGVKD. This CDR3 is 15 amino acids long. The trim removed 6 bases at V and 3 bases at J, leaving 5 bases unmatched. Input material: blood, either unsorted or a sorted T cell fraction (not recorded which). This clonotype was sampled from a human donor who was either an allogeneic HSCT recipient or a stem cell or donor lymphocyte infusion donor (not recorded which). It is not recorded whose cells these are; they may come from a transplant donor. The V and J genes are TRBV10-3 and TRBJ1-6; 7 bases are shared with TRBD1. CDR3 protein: CAIRPTGDYNSPLHF. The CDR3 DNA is TGTGCCATCAGACCAACAGGGGACTATAATTCACCCCTCCACTTT.